The 28 T cell receptor beta chains below all came from one sample that was sequenced in a study of spatial heterogeneity in lung cancer. The study, taken as a whole, reports: Tumoral mutation counts were tracked by counts of expanded intratumoral alpha and beta TCRs.

TCRdb fed the 5' RACE reads into MiXCR, producing one record per CDR3 protein. The sample holds 9,500 or so distinct CDR3 sequences; approximately 15% are singletons and the top ten take roughly an eighth. Time point described: sample taken at primary tumor resection. For these receptors, no antigen is known. The material was lung tumor tissue, obtained at surgery. The source of these receptors is a male donor with early-stage non-small cell lung cancer.

This clonotype is labeled medium-sized. Since the library was made to target alpha chains, this beta chain is a stray read and its abundance is not meaningful. The chain recombines TRBV28 with TRBJ2-7, with D possibly TRBD1 on 6 matching bases. Trimming removed 1 base at V and 4 bases at J, with 14 bases between. In germline, CDR1 is MDHEN, CDR2 SYDVKM. The CDR3 has 15 amino acids. CDR3: CASSLYAGARYEQYF. The CDR3 region has the DNA TGTGCCAGCAGTTTATATGCAGGGGCGAGGTACGAGCAGTACTTC. The full variable domain, in which reference TRBV28 and TRBJ2-7 provide the parts outside the CDR3, is DVKVTQSSRYLVKRTGEKVFLECVQDMDHENMFWYRQDPGLGLRLIYFSYDVKMKEKGDIPEGYSVSREKKERFSLILESASTNQTSMYLCASSLYAGARYEQYFGPGTRLTVT.

Ten or more counts support this clonotype. This beta chain lies outside the target of a library built for alpha chains; its clone size means little. The genes are TRBV28 and TRBJ2-4; tentatively, D is TRBD1 (6 bases). Germline V gene data show CDR1 as MDHEN and CDR2 as SYDVKM. The CDR3 runs 17 residues. V was trimmed by 4 bases and J by 0 bases, leaving 16 bases between them. Written as DNA, the CDR3 is TGTGCCAGCAGTTCCGGACAGAGTAACGTAGCCAAAAACATTCAGTACTTC. The encoded protein is CASSSGQSNVAKNIQYF.

In this sample, this clonotype turned up many times. This beta chain came through as a stray read in a library set up for alpha chains, and its size says little. The chain recombines TRBV21-1 with TRBJ1-3; TRBD1 was called by the table and not checked on the DNA. TRBV21-1 is designated a pseudogene. The CDR3 length is 16 residues. The DNA of the CDR3 is TGTGCCAGCAGCGAGCCCGGGACGGACTCTGGAAACACCATATATTTT. Its protein is CASSEPGTDSGNTIYF.

As concerns this clonotype: With the library built for alpha chains, this beta chain is off target and its frequency is not meaningful. The chain uses TRBV2 and TRBJ2-5, with D uncertain. The V and J ends lost 2 bases and 7 bases respectively, with 11 bases between them. Per germline, CDR1 SNHLY and CDR2 FYNNEI. This CDR3 contains 13 residues. CDR3 DNA: TGTGCCAGCAGTGAAAAGATTAGTGGGACCCAGTACTTC. Translation gives CASSEKISGTQYF.

At least ten counts were recorded for this clonotype. A library made for alpha chains picked up this beta chain off target, so its size means little. The gene calls are TRBV6-1 and TRBJ1-2, with 12 bases matching TRBD1. This CDR3 comprises 16 residues. Germline CDR1 and CDR2: MNHNS and SASEGT. With V trimmed by 5 bases and J by 7 bases, 11 bases remained unmatched. The DNA for the CDR3 is TGTGCCAGCAGTCGGGACAGGGGGCGTAATGTAGGTGGCTACACCTTC. As protein: CASSRDRGRNVGGYTF.

This clonotype occurred many times. With the library built for alpha chains, this beta chain is off target and its frequency is not meaningful. The chain is built from TRBV20-1 and TRBJ1-1; D is undetermined. The germline CDR1 and CDR2 sequences are DFQATT and SNEGSKA (reference sequence). Trimming removed 1 base at V and 1 base at J, with 7 bases between. The CDR3 has 13 amino acids. The CDR3 nucleotides read TGCAGTGCTAGAGTGGTGGGGAACACTGAAGCTTTCTTT. Protein sequence: CSARVVGNTEAFF.

By sample share, this clonotype is medium-sized. In a library made to pick up alpha chains, this beta chain is a stray read with a size that means little. The chain combines TRBV29-1 with TRBJ2-5, with D perhaps assigned TRBD1 or TRBD2 (5 bases each). This CDR3 spans 12 amino acids. The ends were cut back, 1 base at V and 2 bases at J, with 5 bases in the middle. Germline V CDR1 and CDR2: SQVTM, ANQGSEA. The CDR3 sequence: CSVEGGQETQYF. The CDR3 DNA reads as TGCAGCGTTGAAGGGGGGCAAGAGACCCAGTACTTC.

This clonotype has at least ten counts. This beta chain is off target for a library built for alpha chains, so its abundance means little. CDR3 in DNA: TGTGCCAGCAGCCCCCACGCGGGGACGAACACCGGGGAGCTGTTTTTT. This codes for CASSPHAGTNTGELFF. The V gene is TRBV27, the J gene TRBJ2-2, with D perhaps matching TRBD2 (6 bases). The CDR3 length is 16 residues. The V and J ends lost 6 bases and 0 bases respectively, with 14 bases between them. Germline CDR1 reads MNHEY; CDR2 reads SMNVEV (reference sequence).

The table lists this clonotype with many counts. Since the library was made to target alpha chains, this beta chain is a stray read and its abundance is not meaningful. The V and J genes are TRBV11-2 and TRBJ1-2; the match to TRBD1 covers 10 bases. Per germline, CDR1 SGHAT and CDR2 FQNNGV. V was clipped by 5 bases and J by 4 bases; unmatched bases: 7. CDR3 length equals 15 residues. CDR3 loop: CASSPTTGGTYGYTF. For the CDR3, the DNA is TGTGCCAGCAGCCCAACGACAGGGGGCACCTATGGCTACACCTTC.

Note on this clonotype: This beta chain came through as a stray read in a library set up for alpha chains, and its size says little. This chain joins TRBV10-3 and TRBJ2-3; D is ambiguous. The CDR3 is 14 residues long. V gave up 0 bases and J gave up 4 bases, with 8 bases separating them. Germline CDR1 and CDR2: ENHRY and SYGVKD. CDR3 residues: CAISESLFADTQYF. CDR3 sequence (DNA): TGTGCCATCAGTGAGTCTTTGTTCGCAGATACGCAGTATTTT.

This clonotype was observed many times. Because this beta chain is a stray read in a library intended to capture alpha chains, its abundance should not be given much weight. The gene calls are TRBV5-1 and TRBJ2-1, with a possible D match to TRBD1 (6 bases). There are 15 residues in the CDR3. Germline-derived CDR1 and CDR2 are SGHRS and YFSETQ. V was pared by 6 bases and J by 0 bases, with 13 bases between. The CDR3 DNA follows: TGCGCCAGCAACCTAGGACAGAGCTCCTACAATGAGCAGTTCTTC. This gives the protein CASNLGQSSYNEQFF.

This clonotype was found many times. In a library made to pick up alpha chains, this beta chain is a stray read with a size that means little. This chain links TRBV6-1 with TRBJ1-2; 7 nucleotides align to TRBD1. The CDR3 runs 14 residues. Per the germline V gene, CDR1 is MNHNS and CDR2 is SASEGT. With 1 base clipped from V and 8 bases from J, the junction kept 7 bases outside the gene matches. This chain's CDR3 is CASSEGQGYGGYTF. CDR3 coding DNA: TGTGCCAGCAGTGAAGGACAGGGTTACGGCGGCTACACCTTC.

This clonotype appeared many times. Because the library targeted alpha chains, this beta chain is an off-target read whose size means little. The gene calls are TRBV29-1 and TRBJ1-1; no clear D. Trimming removed 0 bases from V and 1 base from J, with 12 bases in between. In germline, CDR1 is SQVTM, CDR2 ANQGSEA. This CDR3 spans 15 amino acids. Here the CDR3 DNA reads TGCAGCGTTGAAGATCGCCGAGCGGGGAACACTGAAGCTTTCTTT. Its protein product is CSVEDRRAGNTEAFF.

This clonotype showed up many times. Found in a library prepared for alpha chains, this beta chain is an off-target read, and its abundance has little meaning. The chain couples TRBV6-1 to TRBJ2-7, with D possibly TRBD2 on 5 matching bases. This CDR3 comprises 15 residues. CDR1 and CDR2 from the germline V gene are MNHNS and SASEGT. Trimming removed 5 bases from V and 1 base from J, with 15 bases in between. Here the CDR3 reads CASSPFGDASYEQYF. CDR3 bases: TGTGCCAGCAGTCCCTTCGGGGATGCGTCCTACGAGCAGTACTTC.

This clonotype was picked up many times. The library was built for alpha chains, so this beta chain is an off-target read and its size means little. This chain links TRBV6-6 with TRBJ2-1, with 8 bases matching TRBD1. The CDR3 is 13 amino acids. The germline V gene has CDR1 MNHNY and CDR2 SVGAGI (reference sequence). With 5 bases clipped from V and 5 bases from J, the junction kept 2 bases outside the gene matches. CDR3 nucleotides: TGTGCCAGCAGTACGACAGGGGACAATGAGCAGTTCTTC. This translates into CASSTTGDNEQFF.

Relative to its sample, this clonotype is medium-sized. Within a library made for alpha chains, this beta chain is off target, and its count is uninformative. The chain uses TRBV7-3 and TRBJ2-3; 12 bases align to TRBD1. CDR3 length equals 15 residues. Germline trimming cut 5 bases from V and 7 bases from J; bases unmatched to any gene: 7. The germline CDR1 and CDR2 sequences are SGHTA and FQGTGA. The CDR3, as DNA: TGTGCCAGCAGCCGCGGGACAGGGGGCATGTATACGCAGTATTTT. Protein: CASSRGTGGMYTQYF.

This clonotype is deemed medium-sized (0.01 to 0.1%). The size of this beta chain means little, since it is a stray read in a library made for alpha chains. V is TRBV11-2 and J is TRBJ2-1; D is ambiguous. This CDR3 spans 15 amino acids. Trimming left V 5 bases short and J 3 bases short, with 14 bases between. Per the germline V gene, CDR1 is SGHAT and CDR2 is FQNNGV. Here the CDR3 reads CASSPSPAFYNEQFF. The CDR3 DNA follows: TGTGCCAGCAGCCCAAGTCCAGCTTTCTACAATGAGCAGTTCTTC. The full variable domain, its missing parts supplied by reference TRBV11-2 and TRBJ2-1, is EAGVAQSPRYKIIEKRQSVAFWCNPISGHATLYWYQQILGQGPKLLIQFQNNGVVDDSQLPKDRFSAERLKGVDSTLKIQPAKLEDSAVYLCASSPSPAFYNEQFFGPGTRLTVL.

This clonotype was seen at least ten times. Within a library made for alpha chains, this beta chain is off target, and its count is uninformative. The genes are TRBV4-1 and TRBJ2-7, with 10 positions matching TRBD1. This CDR3 spans 15 amino acids. In germline, CDR1 is MGHRA, CDR2 YSYEKL. The V and J ends lost 2 bases and 3 bases, in that order; junction bases with no gene match: 4. The CDR3 DNA reads as TGCGCCAGCAGCCAACTCCGGACAGGGGGCTACGAGCAGTACTTC. It specifies CASSQLRTGGYEQYF.

This clonotype came up many times. Since it is a stray read in a library aimed at alpha chains, this beta chain has a size that is not meaningful. V gene TRBV7-2 combines with J gene TRBJ2-5; 16 bases are shared with TRBD2. J gave up 5 bases and V 2 bases, and 2 bases lay outside the gene matches. CDR1 SGHTA and CDR2 FQGNSA come from the germline V gene. The CDR3 contains 16 residues. As DNA, the CDR3 is TGTGCCAGCAGCTTACAGGGACTAGCGGGAGGGGAGACCCAGTACTTC. It codes for CASSLQGLAGGETQYF. The full variable domain, its missing parts supplied by reference TRBV7-2 and TRBJ2-5, is GAGVSQSPSNKVTEKGKDVELRCDPISGHTALYWYRQSLGQGLEFLIYFQGNSAPDKSGLPSDRFSAERTGGSVSTLTIQRTQQEDSAVYLCASSLQGLAGGETQYFGPGTRLLVL.

On this clonotype itself: This beta chain is an unintended read in a library built for alpha chains; its size means little. The J gene is TRBJ1-2, the V gene TRBV5-6; D unclear. V gave up 0 bases and J gave up 1 base, with 7 bases separating them. CDR3 size: 14 residues. Germline V lookup: CDR1 SGHDT, CDR2 YYEEEE. Written as DNA, the CDR3 is TGTGCCAGCAGCTTGGTGGGCGTTAACTATGGCTACACCTTC. The encoded protein is CASSLVGVNYGYTF.

Note on this clonotype: A library prepared for alpha chains yielded this beta chain as an off-target read; its size is of little meaning. The CDR3 protein is CASSEAAGYSNQPQHF. DNA for the CDR3: TGTGCCAGCAGTGAAGCGGCCGGGTATAGCAATCAGCCCCAGCATTTT. The chain recombines TRBV25-1 with TRBJ1-5; no definite D call. The V gene's germline CDR1 is MGHDK and CDR2 SYGVNS. The CDR3 spans 16 residues. Trimming stripped 2 bases from V and 0 bases from J, with 11 bases between.

There are many counts of this clonotype. A library made for alpha chains picked up this beta chain off target, so its size means little. This chain connects TRBV6-1 to TRBJ2-3, with 13 bases fitting TRBD2. The CDR3 runs to 17 residues. V shed 6 bases and J 2 bases; nucleotides not matched to a gene: 8. Looked up from germline, CDR1 is MNHNS and CDR2 is SASEGT. CDR3 sequence (DNA): TGTGCCAGCAGCGCGGGGACTAGCGGGGCCTACACAGATACGCAGTATTTT. It specifies CASSAGTSGAYTDTQYF.

This clonotype was counted many times. The library was prepared for alpha chains; this beta chain is a stray read, so its frequency means little. The V and J genes are TRBV10-1 and TRBJ1-5; possibly TRBD1 for D (5 bases). The CDR3 runs 17 residues. The germline CDR1 and CDR2 sequences are WNHNN and SYGVQD (reference sequence). Trimming removed 4 bases at V and 1 base at J, with 17 bases between. The CDR3 sequence is CASSGPGAVRSNQPQHF. In nucleotides, the CDR3 is TGCGCCAGCAGTGGACCCGGGGCAGTAAGGAGCAATCAGCCCCAGCATTTT.

This clonotype was seen ten or more times. This beta chain lies outside the target of a library built for alpha chains; its clone size means little. The chain joins TRBV4-3 to TRBJ2-1; D is ambiguous. CDR1 is LGHNA, CDR2 YSLEER, per germline. V dropped 0 bases and J dropped 4 bases, with 13 bases sitting between them. The CDR3 is 16 amino acids. The CDR3 reads CASSQDSGIRYNEQFF. For the CDR3, the DNA is TGCGCCAGCAGCCAAGATTCCGGAATCAGATACAATGAGCAGTTCTTC.

Many counts were recorded for this clonotype. The library was built for alpha chains, so this beta chain is an off-target read and its size means little. V is TRBV10-3 and J is TRBJ2-7; 7 positions agree with TRBD2. V was pared by 5 bases and J by 2 bases, with 3 bases of the junction left unmatched. Germline loops: CDR1 ENHRY, CDR2 SYGVKD. This CDR3 is 13 amino acids long. The CDR3 DNA reads TGTGCCATCAGTCAGCGGGACCCCTACGAGCAGTACTTC. Translating gives CAISQRDPYEQYF.

A remark on this clonotype: This beta chain appears as a stray read in a library generated for alpha chains; its size is not informative. In DNA, the CDR3 is TGTGCCAGCAGCCAAGGGGTGGGAATAGAAGCTTTCTTT. Translating gives CASSQGVGIEAFF. The chain employs TRBV3-1 and TRBJ1-1; D is uncertain. The length of the CDR3 is 13 residues. Trimming pared 1 base from V and 8 bases from J, leaving 11 bases between. Germline values: CDR1 LGHDT, CDR2 YNNKEL (reference sequence).

The table lists this clonotype with many counts. This beta chain is an unintended read in a library built for alpha chains; its size means little. The chain recombines TRBV28 with TRBJ1-2, with 8 bases fitting TRBD1. CDR3 length: 14 residues. The J segment lost 8 bases and the V segment lost 5 bases, leaving 10 bases of the junction unmatched. Per germline, CDR1 MDHEN and CDR2 SYDVKM. The CDR3 nucleotides read TGTGCCAGCAGTACCTCCCCGGACAGGGCGGGCTACACCTTC. Protein product: CASSTSPDRAGYTF.

This clonotype has a count of ten or more. The library was prepared for alpha chains; this beta chain is a stray read, so its frequency means little. V is TRBV3-1 and J is TRBJ2-6; 7 bases line up with TRBD1. V trimming: 1 base; J trimming: 0 bases; junction bases outside the gene matches: 6. The CDR3 runs to 18 residues. Germline V CDR1 and CDR2: LGHDT, YNNKEL (reference sequence). The DNA for the CDR3 is TGTGCCAGCAGCCAAGGTGGGACAGTCCTCTCTGGGGCCAACGTCCTGACTTTC. It specifies CASSQGGTVLSGANVLTF.